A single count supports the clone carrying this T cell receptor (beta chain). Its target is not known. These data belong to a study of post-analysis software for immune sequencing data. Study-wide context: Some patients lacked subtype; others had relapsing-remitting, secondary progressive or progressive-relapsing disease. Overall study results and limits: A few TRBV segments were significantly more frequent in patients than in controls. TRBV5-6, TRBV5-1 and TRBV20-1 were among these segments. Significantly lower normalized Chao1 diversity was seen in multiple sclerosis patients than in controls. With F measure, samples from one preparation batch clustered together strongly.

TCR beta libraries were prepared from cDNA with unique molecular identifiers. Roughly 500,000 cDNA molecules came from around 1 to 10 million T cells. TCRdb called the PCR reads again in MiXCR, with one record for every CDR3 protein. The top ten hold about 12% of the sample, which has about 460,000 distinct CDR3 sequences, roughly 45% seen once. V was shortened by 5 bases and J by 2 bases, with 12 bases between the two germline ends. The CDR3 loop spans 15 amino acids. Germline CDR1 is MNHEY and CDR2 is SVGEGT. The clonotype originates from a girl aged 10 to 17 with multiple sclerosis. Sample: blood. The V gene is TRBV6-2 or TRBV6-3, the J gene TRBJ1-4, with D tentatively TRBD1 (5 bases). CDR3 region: CASSAGKWTNEKLFF. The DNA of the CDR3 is TGTGCCAGCAGTGCAGGGAAATGGACTAATGAAAAACTGTTTTTT.